This T cell receptor beta chain was recovered during a study of blood T cell repertoires in COVID-19. Study-wide background: COVID-19 samples from acute and convalescent phases originated in the United States, Italy and Spain.

Germline-derived CDR1 and CDR2 are SGHKS and YYEKEE (reference sequence). V was pared by 0 bases and J by 5 bases, with 7 bases of the junction left unmatched. The CDR3 is made up of 17 amino acids. As originally analysed: Counts of nucleated cells, estimated from reference gene primer amplification, were obtained. The data were produced by immunoSEQ multiplex PCR, yet TCRdb's version contains in-frame clones alone and is incomplete. V, J and clone size were drawn from that table, and D and trimming were deduced from the DNA. This sample has about 300,000 clones, with approximately 86% found just once. This clone was observed a few times.

The chain has TRBV5-5 and TRBJ1-6, with 8 bases identical to TRBD1. The clonotype was recovered from a man aged 70-80 years with acute or convalescent COVID-19. The material sequenced was peripheral blood. The DNA for the CDR3 is TGTGCCAGCAGCTTGGACTCACCAGGGGGCAATAATTCACCCCTCCACTTT. Translated, it gives CASSLDSPGGNNSPLHF.